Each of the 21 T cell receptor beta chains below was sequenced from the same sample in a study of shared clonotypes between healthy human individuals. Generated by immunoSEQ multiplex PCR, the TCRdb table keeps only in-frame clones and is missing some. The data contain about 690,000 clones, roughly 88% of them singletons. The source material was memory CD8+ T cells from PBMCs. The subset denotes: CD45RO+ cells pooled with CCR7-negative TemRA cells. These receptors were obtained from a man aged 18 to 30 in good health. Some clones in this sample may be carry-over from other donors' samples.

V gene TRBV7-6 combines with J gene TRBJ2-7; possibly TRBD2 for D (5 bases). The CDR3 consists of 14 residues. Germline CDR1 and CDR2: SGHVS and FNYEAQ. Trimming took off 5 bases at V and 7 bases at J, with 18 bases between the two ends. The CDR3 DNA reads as TGTGCCAGCAGCCTAGGTTTGGCCTCGGGGGAGCAGTACTTC. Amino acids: CASSLGLASGEQYF.

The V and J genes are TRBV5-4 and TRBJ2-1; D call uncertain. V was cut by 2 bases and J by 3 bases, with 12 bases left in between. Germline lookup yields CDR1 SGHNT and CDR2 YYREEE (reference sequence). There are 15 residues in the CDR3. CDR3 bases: TGTGCCAGCAGCTTCGCCGACCTAAACTACAATGAGCAGTTCTTC. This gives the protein CASSFADLNYNEQFF.

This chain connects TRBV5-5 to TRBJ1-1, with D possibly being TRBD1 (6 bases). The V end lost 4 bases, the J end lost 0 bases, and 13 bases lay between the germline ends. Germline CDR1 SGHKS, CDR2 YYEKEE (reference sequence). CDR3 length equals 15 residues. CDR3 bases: TGTGCCAGCAGCCCATGGACAGCCATGAACACTGAAGCTTTCTTT. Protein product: CASSPWTAMNTEAFF.

The CDR3 region is CATSRDGRPGDEQYF. In nucleotides, the CDR3 is TGTGCCACCAGCAGAGACGGCCGGCCGGGGGACGAGCAGTACTTC. V and J are TRBV15 and TRBJ2-7, with a weak D call TRBD2 (6 bases). V was shortened by 0 bases and J by 5 bases, with 14 bases between the two germline ends. The germline V gene has CDR1 LNHNV and CDR2 YYDKDF (reference sequence). The CDR3 is 15 amino acids.

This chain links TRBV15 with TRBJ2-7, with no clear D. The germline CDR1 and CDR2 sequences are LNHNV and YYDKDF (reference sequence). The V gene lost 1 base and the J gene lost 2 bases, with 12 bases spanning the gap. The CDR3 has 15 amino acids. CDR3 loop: CATSRVGRSAYEQYF. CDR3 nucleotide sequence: TGTGCCACCAGCAGAGTTGGACGTTCCGCCTACGAGCAGTACTTC.

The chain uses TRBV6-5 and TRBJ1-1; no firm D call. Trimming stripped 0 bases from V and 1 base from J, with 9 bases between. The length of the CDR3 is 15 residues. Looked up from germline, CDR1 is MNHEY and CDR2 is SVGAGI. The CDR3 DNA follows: TGTGCCAGCAGTTACTCGGCAGCCTCGAACACTGAAGCTTTCTTT. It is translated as CASSYSAASNTEAFF.

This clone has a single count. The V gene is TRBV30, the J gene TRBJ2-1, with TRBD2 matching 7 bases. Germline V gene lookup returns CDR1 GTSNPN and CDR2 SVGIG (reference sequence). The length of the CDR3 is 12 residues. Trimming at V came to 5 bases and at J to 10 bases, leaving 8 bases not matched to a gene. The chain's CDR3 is CAWGGLQIEQFF. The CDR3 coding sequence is TGTGCCTGGGGGGGACTACAAATCGAGCAGTTCTTC.

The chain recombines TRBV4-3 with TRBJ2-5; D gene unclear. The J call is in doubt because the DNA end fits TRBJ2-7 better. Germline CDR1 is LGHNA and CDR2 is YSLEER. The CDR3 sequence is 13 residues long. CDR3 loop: CASSQAQYYEQYF. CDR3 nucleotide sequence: TGCGCCAGCAGCCAAGCGCAGTACTACGAGCAGTACTTC.

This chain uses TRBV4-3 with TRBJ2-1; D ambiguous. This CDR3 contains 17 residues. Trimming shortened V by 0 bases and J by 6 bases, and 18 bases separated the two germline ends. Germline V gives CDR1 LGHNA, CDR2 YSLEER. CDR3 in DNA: TGCGCCAGCAGCCAAGATCGCCTAGTCACTCCCAGCAATGAGCAGTTCTTC. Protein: CASSQDRLVTPSNEQFF.

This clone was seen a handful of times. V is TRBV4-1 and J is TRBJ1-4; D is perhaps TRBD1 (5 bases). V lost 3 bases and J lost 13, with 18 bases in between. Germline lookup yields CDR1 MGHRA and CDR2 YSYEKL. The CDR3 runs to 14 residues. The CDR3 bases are TGCGCCAGCAGCCACAAAGCAGACAGTCACGGACTGTTTTTT. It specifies CASSHKADSHGLFF.

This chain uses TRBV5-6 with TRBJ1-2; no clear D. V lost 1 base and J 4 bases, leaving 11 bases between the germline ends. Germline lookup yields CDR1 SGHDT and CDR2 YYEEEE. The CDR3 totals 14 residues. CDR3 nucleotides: TGTGCCAGCAGCTTGAACAGTCCGGCCTATGGCTACACCTTC. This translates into CASSLNSPAYGYTF.

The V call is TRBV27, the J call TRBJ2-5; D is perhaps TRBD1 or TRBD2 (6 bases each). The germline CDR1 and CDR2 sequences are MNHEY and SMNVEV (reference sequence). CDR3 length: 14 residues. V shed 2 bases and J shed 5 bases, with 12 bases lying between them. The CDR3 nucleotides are TGTGCCAGCAGTTTAGCGGGACATTTCGAGACCCAGTACTTC. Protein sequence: CASSLAGHFETQYF.

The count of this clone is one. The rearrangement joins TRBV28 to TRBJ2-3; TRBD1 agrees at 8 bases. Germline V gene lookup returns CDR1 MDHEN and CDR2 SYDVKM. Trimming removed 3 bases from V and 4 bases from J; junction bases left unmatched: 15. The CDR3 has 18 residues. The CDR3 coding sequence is TGTGCCAGCAGTTTGCCCGGACAGGGTTTGGGAGTTTCAGATACGCAGTATTTT. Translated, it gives CASSLPGQGLGVSDTQYF.

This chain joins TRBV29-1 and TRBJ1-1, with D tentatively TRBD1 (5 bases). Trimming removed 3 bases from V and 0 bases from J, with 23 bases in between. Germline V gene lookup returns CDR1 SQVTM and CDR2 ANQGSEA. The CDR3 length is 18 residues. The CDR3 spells CSVEGTGKSVRVNTEAFF. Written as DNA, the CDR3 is TGCAGCGTTGAGGGGACGGGGAAGAGTGTTCGGGTGAACACTGAAGCTTTCTTT. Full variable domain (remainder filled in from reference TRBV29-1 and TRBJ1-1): SAVISQKPSRDICQRGTSLTIQCQVDSQVTMMFWYRQQPGQSLTLIATANQGSEATYESGFVIDKFPISRPNLTFSTLTVSNMSPEDSSIYLCSVEGTGKSVRVNTEAFFGQGTRLTVV.

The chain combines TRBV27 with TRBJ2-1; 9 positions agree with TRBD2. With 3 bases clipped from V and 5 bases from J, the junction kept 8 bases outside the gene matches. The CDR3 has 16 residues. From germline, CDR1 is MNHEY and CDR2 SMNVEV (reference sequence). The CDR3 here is CASSFLATSGNNEQFF. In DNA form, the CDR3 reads TGTGCCAGCAGTTTCCTGGCGACTAGCGGTAACAATGAGCAGTTCTTC.

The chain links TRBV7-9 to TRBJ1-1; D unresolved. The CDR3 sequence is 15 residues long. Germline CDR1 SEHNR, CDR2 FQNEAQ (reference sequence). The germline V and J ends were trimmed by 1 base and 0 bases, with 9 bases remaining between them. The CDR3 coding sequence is TGTGCCAGCAGCTTAGAGGTCGGCGTGAACACTGAAGCTTTCTTT. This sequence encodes CASSLEVGVNTEAFF.

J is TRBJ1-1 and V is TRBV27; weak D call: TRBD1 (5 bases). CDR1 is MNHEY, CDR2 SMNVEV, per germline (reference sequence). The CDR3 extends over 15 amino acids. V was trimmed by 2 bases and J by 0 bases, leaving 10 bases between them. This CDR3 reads CASSLGQAMNTEAFF. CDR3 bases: TGTGCCAGCAGTTTAGGACAAGCGATGAACACTGAAGCTTTCTTT.

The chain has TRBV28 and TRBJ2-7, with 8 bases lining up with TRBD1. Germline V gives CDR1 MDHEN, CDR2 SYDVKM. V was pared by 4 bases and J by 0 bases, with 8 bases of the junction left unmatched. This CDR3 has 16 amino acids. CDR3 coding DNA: TGTGCCAGCAGTTCTTTGGGACAGGCTAGCTCCTACGAGCAGTACTTC. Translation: CASSSLGQASSYEQYF.

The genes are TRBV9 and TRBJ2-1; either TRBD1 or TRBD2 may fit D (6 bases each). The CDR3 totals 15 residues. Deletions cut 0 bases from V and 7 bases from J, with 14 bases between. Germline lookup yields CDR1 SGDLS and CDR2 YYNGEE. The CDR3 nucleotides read TGTGCCAGCAGCGTAGGAGGGGGACTTACGAATGAGCAGTTCTTC. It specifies CASSVGGGLTNEQFF.

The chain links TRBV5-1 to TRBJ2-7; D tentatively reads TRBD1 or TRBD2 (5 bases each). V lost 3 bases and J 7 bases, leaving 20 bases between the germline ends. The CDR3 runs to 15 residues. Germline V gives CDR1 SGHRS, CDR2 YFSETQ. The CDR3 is CASSSSGTDYEEQYF. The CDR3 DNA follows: TGCGCCAGCAGCTCGTCCGGGACGGATTACGAGGAGCAGTACTTC.

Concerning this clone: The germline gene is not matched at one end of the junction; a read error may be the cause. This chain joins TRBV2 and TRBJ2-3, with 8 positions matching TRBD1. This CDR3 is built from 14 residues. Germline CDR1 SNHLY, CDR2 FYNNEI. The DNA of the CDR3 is TGTGCCAGTAGTGGGACAGGTGGGGTAGATACGCAGTATTTT. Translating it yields CASSGTGGVDTQYF.